A selection of T cell receptor beta chains follows, all from one sample in a study of blood T cell repertoires in COVID-19. Sequencing used immunoSEQ multiplex PCR; TCRdb keeps in-frame clones, though not all of them. The sample has some 220,000 clones, roughly 88% seen once; the top ten hold under 4%. Sequenced material: PBMCs or T cells enriched from blood (not recorded which). The source is a woman in her 40s with acute COVID-19. CDR3s include the opening cysteine and the closing phenylalanine or tryptophan. The D gene is left open where the match is weak. A clone size is listed for some rows: how often the clone was seen (once, few, many), or a class if it is expanded.

>TRBV5-4|TRBJ2-1|.|TRBD2
CASSRGGPWDEQFF
TGTGCCAGCAGCCGCGGGGGGCCTTGGGATGAGCAGTTCTTC
>TRBV5-1|TRBJ2-5|.|.
CASRVARGETQYF
TGCGCCAGCAGGGTGGCCAGGGGCGAGACCCAGTACTTC
>TRBV14|TRBJ1-1|.|.
CASSQVRGVTEAFF
TGTGCCAGCAGCCAAGTTCGGGGGGTCACTGAAGCTTTCTTT
>TRBV3-1/TRBV3-2|TRBJ2-2|.|TRBD2
CASSQSGLAALPNTGELFF
TGTGCCAGCAGCCAATCCGGACTAGCGGCACTTCCGAACACCGGGGAGCTGTTTTTT
>TRBV7-9|TRBJ1-2|.|.
CASSSKPDSEIYGYTF
TGTGCCAGCAGCTCGAAGCCGGACAGCGAAATCTATGGCTACACCTTC
>TRBV4-1|TRBJ1-1|.|TRBD1
CASSHRDRGETEAFF
TGCGCCAGCAGCCACCGGGACAGGGGTGAAACTGAAGCTTTCTTT
>TRBV10-3|TRBJ1-1|.|.
CAISESTGFTEAFF
TGTGCCATCAGTGAGTCCACGGGGTTCACTGAAGCTTTCTTT
>TRBV11-3|TRBJ2-1|.|TRBD1
CASSYQGANEQFF
TGTGCCAGCAGCTACCAGGGGGCTAATGAGCAGTTCTTC
>TRBV5-4|TRBJ1-1|.|TRBD1
CASSTPGQTTLIEAFF
TGTGCCAGCAGCACCCCGGGACAGACAACGCTCATTGAAGCTTTCTTT
>TRBV19|TRBJ2-2|.|.
CASSRNSAGGHTGELFF
TGTGCCAGCTCCCGAAACTCTGCCGGCGGTCACACCGGGGAGCTGTTTTTT
>TRBV7-2|TRBJ2-7|.|TRBD2
CASSSGLAGSNEQYF
TGTGCCAGCAGCTCGGGACTAGCGGGGTCCAACGAGCAGTACTTC
>TRBV7-9|TRBJ2-1|.|TRBD1
CASSPTGAGNNEQFF
TGTGCCAGCAGCCCCACAGGGGCGGGCAACAATGAGCAGTTCTTC
>TRBV5-1|TRBJ2-1|.|.
CASSSAASRGSSYNEQFF
TGCGCCAGCAGCTCGGCCGCTTCAAGGGGCAGCTCCTACAATGAGCAGTTCTTC
>TRBV2|TRBJ2-5|.|TRBD2
CASTPSPAGGPGETQYF
TGTGCCAGCACTCCCTCCCCGGCGGGGGGGCCGGGGGAGACCCAGTACTTC
>TRBV27|TRBJ1-6|few|.
CASSLAGVYNSPLHF
TGTGCCAGCAGTTTAGCAGGGGTCTATAATTCACCCCTCCACTTT
>TRBV5-1|TRBJ2-1|.|.
CASSNRTARSSYNEQFF
TGCGCCAGCAGCAACCGGACAGCCCGTAGCTCCTACAATGAGCAGTTCTTC
>TRBV12-3/TRBV12-4|TRBJ1-2|.|.
CASSLGGAYGYTF
TGTGCCAGCAGTTTAGGCGGGGCCTATGGCTACACCTTC
>TRBV9|TRBJ1-3|.|TRBD1
CASSIGDSPGNTIYF
TGTGCCAGCAGCATAGGGGACAGTCCTGGAAACACCATATATTTT
>TRBV2|TRBJ1-6|.|TRBD1
CASTPTGNAYNSPLHF
TGTGCCAGCACCCCGACAGGGAATGCGTATAATTCACCCCTCCACTTT
>TRBV5-1|TRBJ1-1|.|TRBD1
CASSPRQGAYGSTEAFF
TGCGCCAGCAGCCCTCGACAGGGGGCATACGGTAGCACTGAAGCTTTCTTT
>TRBV5-1|TRBJ2-5|.|.
CASSRDNQETQYF
TGCGCCAGCAGCCGAGACAACCAAGAGACCCAGTACTTC
>TRBV13|TRBJ1-3|once|.
CASSLSIGAGNTIYF
TGTGCCAGCAGCTTAAGCATAGGGGCTGGAAACACCATATATTTT
>TRBV9|TRBJ1-1|few|TRBD1
CASSAQGMNTEAFF
TGTGCCAGCAGCGCACAGGGGATGAACACTGAAGCTTTCTTT
>TRBV7-7|TRBJ2-5|.|TRBD2
CASSLGVAGVETQYF
TGTGCCAGCAGCTTGGGGGTAGCGGGGGTGGAGACCCAGTACTTC
>TRBV5-5|TRBJ2-3|.|.
CASSTTGSDTQYF
TGTGCCAGCAGCACGACCGGGTCGGATACGCAGTATTTT
>TRBV6-5|TRBJ1-5|.|TRBD1
CASTGQGAVQPQHF
TGTGCCAGCACCGGACAGGGGGCTGTTCAGCCCCAGCATTTT
>TRBV25-1|TRBJ2-7|.|.
CASKMPGVPYEQYF
TGTGCCAGCAAGATGCCGGGGGTCCCCTACGAGCAGTACTTC
>TRBV4-1|TRBJ1-2|.|.
CASSQGGGDFYGYTF
TGCGCCAGCAGCCAAGGCGGGGGGGACTTCTATGGCTACACCTTC
>TRBV13|TRBJ2-3|few|TRBD1
CASSLWTGSTDTQYF
TGTGCCAGCAGCTTATGGACAGGGAGCACAGATACGCAGTATTTT
>TRBV12-3/TRBV12-4|TRBJ2-1|.|.
CASSPNRVEQFF
TGTGCCAGCAGTCCAAACAGGGTCGAGCAGTTCTTC
>TRBV25-1|TRBJ1-1|.|.
CASSEIVQGSTEAFF
TGTGCCAGCAGTGAAATAGTGCAGGGGAGTACTGAAGCTTTCTTT
>TRBV3-1/TRBV3-2|TRBJ1-1|once|TRBD1
CASSQQGASTEAFF
TGTGCCAGCAGCCAACAGGGGGCGAGCACTGAAGCTTTCTTT
>TRBV5-1|TRBJ2-7|once|TRBD1
CASRPPGQGLYEQYF
TGCGCCAGCAGGCCTCCGGGACAGGGGCTTTACGAGCAGTACTTC
>TRBV5-6|TRBJ1-3|.|.
CASSPPRGTIYF
TGTGCCAGCAGCCCCCCCCGGGGCACCATATATTTT
>TRBV27|TRBJ1-6|.|.
CATRPGSYNSPLHF
TGTGCCACCCGTCCAGGCTCCTATAATTCACCCCTCCACTTT
>TRBV27|TRBJ1-4|.|.
CASRSEAGVGHEKLFF
TGTGCCAGCAGGTCCGAAGCAGGGGTCGGCCATGAAAAACTGTTTTTT
>TRBV24-1|TRBJ1-5|few|TRBD1
CATSDAGTEDSNQPQHF
TGTGCCACCAGTGACGCTGGGACAGAGGATAGCAATCAGCCCCAGCATTTT
>TRBV6-5|TRBJ1-5|.|TRBD1
CASTQGDQPQHF
TGTGCCAGCACCCAGGGGGATCAGCCCCAGCATTTT
>TRBV30|TRBJ2-1|.|.
CAWTEGMSSYNEQFF
TGTGCCTGGACAGAGGGAATGAGCTCCTACAATGAGCAGTTCTTC
>TRBV12-5|TRBJ2-1|.|TRBD1
CASGLVIGQVENEQFF
TGTGCTAGTGGTTTGGTAATAGGACAGGTGGAGAATGAGCAGTTCTTC
>TRBV5-5|TRBJ2-1|.|TRBD1
CASSLAVRGQVSYNEQFF
TGTGCCAGCAGCTTGGCCGTCAGGGGGCAGGTGTCCTACAATGAGCAGTTCTTC
>TRBV14|TRBJ2-7|.|.
CASSRDSSYEQYF
TGTGCCAGCAGCCGAGACAGCTCCTACGAGCAGTACTTC
>TRBV6-5|TRBJ1-4|.|TRBD1
CASSYGDRATEKLFF
TGTGCCAGCAGTTACGGGGACAGGGCAACGGAAAAACTGTTTTTT
>TRBV7-8|TRBJ1-5|.|.
CASSSGPNQPQHF
TGTGCCAGCAGTTCAGGGCCCAATCAGCCCCAGCATTTT
>TRBV14|TRBJ2-4|.|TRBD1
CASSATGLAKNIQYF
TGTGCCAGCAGCGCGACAGGGTTAGCCAAAAACATTCAGTACTTC
>TRBV24-1|TRBJ2-2|few|TRBD1
CATSVTGVDTGELFF
TGTGCCACCAGTGTAACAGGGGTTGACACCGGGGAGCTGTTTTTT
>TRBV29-1|TRBJ1-1|.|.
CSVWAYRSEAFF
TGCAGCGTGTGGGCCTACCGATCTGAAGCTTTCTTT
>TRBV7-2|TRBJ2-4|.|TRBD1
CASSPRQGVAKNIQYF
TGTGCCAGCAGCCCCCGTCAGGGGGTCGCCAAAAACATTCAGTACTTC
>TRBV23-1|TRBJ1-2|.|TRBD1
CASSRTDDRTGGRYGYTF
TGCGCCAGCAGTCGCACGGACGACCGGACAGGGGGGCGGTATGGCTACACCTTC
>TRBV7-9|TRBJ2-2|once|.
CASSSPPPGELFF
TGTGCCAGCAGCTCCCCTCCCCCCGGGGAGCTGTTTTTT
>TRBV4-1|TRBJ1-3|.|TRBD1
CASSQPDRDPGNTIYF
TGCGCCAGCAGCCAGCCCGACAGGGATCCAGGAAACACCATATATTTT
>TRBV7-2|TRBJ1-2|.|TRBD1
CASSWTGSGYGYTF
TGTGCCAGCAGCTGGACAGGGTCGGGCTATGGCTACACCTTC
>TRBV19|TRBJ2-3|.|.
CASSVKTGTDTQYF
TGTGCCAGTAGTGTCAAAACAGGGACAGATACGCAGTATTTT